This TCR beta chain is from a study of a mutant IDH1 vaccine in newly diagnosed glioma. At the level of the study: Before enrollment, patients got radiotherapy alone, temozolomide alone, or mostly the combination.

This clone came up a few times. The antigen remains undetermined. Time point here: week 47, end of study. Doses comprised 300 ug of mutant IDH1 20-mer peptide each, plus topical imiquimod. Assay: immunoSEQ multiplex PCR; the TCRdb copy retains only in-frame clones and omits some. The sample has tens of thousands of clones; 80% to 90% are singletons. V was trimmed by 4 bases and J by 5 bases, leaving 11 bases between them. The CDR3 sequence is 13 residues long. Germline values: CDR1 MRHNA, CDR2 SNTAGT. Sequenced here: PBMCs, sampled from a glioma patient whose treatment included an IDH1 peptide vaccine. This TCR was sampled from a man in his forties with glioma. This chain connects TRBV6-4 to TRBJ1-2; D ambiguous. CDR3 sequence (DNA): TGTGCCAGCAGTGCGGGGAGAGGTTATGGCTACACCTTC. Translated: CASSAGRGYGYTF.